One and the same sample provided the 6 T cell receptor beta chains below, sequenced in a study of identical twins. TCRdb reanalysed the 5' RACE reads using MiXCR and keeps one entry per CDR3 protein. The data hold a few hundred thousand distinct CDR3 sequences, with 6.5% observed a single time. The data also belong to a second study, concerning T cells expressing NK-cell markers.

The sequencing sample was made of CD8+ T cells sorted from blood. These receptors were obtained from a woman aged 18-29 years in good health.

This clonotype was seen at least ten times. The chain combines TRBV12-3 or TRBV12-4 with TRBJ2-1; TRBD2 aligns across 11 bases. CDR3 length: 13 amino acids. The V and J ends lost 7 bases and 11 bases, in that order; junction bases with no gene match: 7. For the CDR3, the DNA is TGTGCCAGCACCCTACTAGCGGGAGATAAGCAGTTCTTC. As protein: CASTLLAGDKQFF.

The chain carries TRBV7-9 and TRBJ2-3; D is unclear. V lost 5 bases and J lost 2, with 8 bases in between. The germline V gene encodes CDR1 SEHNR and CDR2 FQNEAQ (reference sequence). This CDR3 has 13 residues. The DNA of the CDR3 is TGTGCCAGCAGCGGATCTACCACAGATACGCAGTATTTT. Translation gives CASSGSTTDTQYF.

The chain joins TRBV27 to TRBJ2-1, with 7 bases that match TRBD1. V lost 4 bases to trimming and J lost 3 bases; unmatched junction nucleotides: 9. The length of the CDR3 is 16 residues. The germline gives CDR1 MNHEY, CDR2 SMNVEV (reference sequence). The CDR3 loop reads CASSSPGTEDYNEQFF. CDR3 DNA sequence: TGTGCCAGCAGTTCACCCGGGACAGAGGACTACAATGAGCAGTTCTTC.

V usage is TRBV24-1 and J usage is TRBJ1-5; 7 bases agree with TRBD1. CDR3 length: 16 amino acids. Germline V gene lookup returns CDR1 KGHDR and CDR2 SFDVKD. V shed 5 bases, J shed 0 bases, and the junction held 6 bases outside the gene matches. The CDR3 bases are TGTGCCACCAGTGCGTGGGACAGTTCTAGCAATCAGCCCCAGCATTTT. Encoded protein: CATSAWDSSSNQPQHF.

V gene TRBV12-3 or TRBV12-4 combines with J gene TRBJ1-4; D not certain. There are 12 residues in the CDR3. Trimming took off 2 bases at V and 4 bases at J, with 2 bases between the two ends. The CDR3 DNA reads as TGTGCCAGCAGTTTAATTAATGAAAAACTGTTTTTT. Protein: CASSLINEKLFF.

This clonotype was picked up many times. The V and J genes are TRBV12-3 or TRBV12-4 and TRBJ1-1; no reliable D call. There are 11 residues in the CDR3. Trimming cost V 8 bases and J 6 bases, with 10 bases left between them. CDR3 sequence: CASAIVSEAFF. Here the CDR3 DNA reads TGTGCCAGCGCGATCGTTTCTGAAGCTTTCTTT.